These 10 T cell receptor beta chains came from one sample sequenced in a study of CD8 T cells in Susac syndrome. Reverse transcription of 0.5 to 1 ug RNA was performed with random hexamers. Each CDR3 protein gets one entry after TCRdb re-called the immunoSEQ multiplex PCR reads with MiXCR. The data show 350,000 to 550,000 distinct CDR3 sequences, roughly 85% seen once. Sequenced: CD8+ T cells from PBMCs. These receptors were obtained from a human donor with multiple sclerosis.

The DNA for the CDR3 is TGTGCCTGGAGTGTGGGGACAGGGAACACTGAAGCTTTCTTT. This sequence encodes CAWSVGTGNTEAFF. This chain links TRBV30 with TRBJ1-1; 8 positions agree with TRBD1. This CDR3 is built from 14 residues. Germline V gene sequence: CDR1 GTSNPN, CDR2 SVGIG (reference sequence). V lost 0 bases, J lost 1 base, and 1 base stayed unmatched.

This clonotype has more than one count but fewer than ten. The CDR3 DNA reads as TGTGCCAGCAGTTACTCGTCCGGGTCCGACACAGATACGCAGTATTTT. It is translated as CASSYSSGSDTDTQYF. This chain joins TRBV6-5 and TRBJ2-3; D remains ambiguous. The CDR3 runs to 16 residues. Germline CDR1 reads MNHEY; CDR2 reads SVGAGI. V was pared by 0 bases and J by 2 bases, with 12 bases between.

V and J are TRBV13 and TRBJ2-1; no reliable D call. CDR3 length: 14 residues. V shed 1 base and J shed 5 bases, with 9 bases lying between them. The germline gives CDR1 PRHDT, CDR2 FYEKMQ (reference sequence). In nucleotides, the CDR3 is TGTGCCAGCAGCTTAGATGGGTTGAACAATGAGCAGTTCTTC. Its protein product is CASSLDGLNNEQFF.

The gene calls are TRBV5-4 and TRBJ2-7; 8 bases align to TRBD1. Looked up from germline, CDR1 is SGHNT and CDR2 is YYREEE (reference sequence). This CDR3 is built from 15 residues. The V gene end was trimmed by 6 bases and the J gene end by 2 bases; junction bases not matched to a gene: 10. The CDR3 DNA is TGTGCCAGCACCTCGCAGGACAGGGCAACCTACGAGCAGTACTTC. Residues: CASTSQDRATYEQYF.

This chain joins TRBV2 and TRBJ1-5; no definite D call. V was clipped by 6 bases and J by 7 bases, with 16 bases between them. This CDR3 is built from 14 residues. The germline V gene has CDR1 SNHLY and CDR2 FYNNEI. The CDR3 region is CASRGMVEQQPQHF. CDR3 nucleotides: TGTGCCAGCAGAGGCATGGTTGAGCAACAGCCCCAGCATTTT.

In this sample, this clonotype turned up a few times. The chain combines TRBV30 with TRBJ2-7; D is uncertain. This CDR3 spans 16 amino acids. V was cut by 0 bases and J by 4 bases, with 19 bases left in between. Germline V gene data show CDR1 as GTSNPN and CDR2 as SVGIG (reference sequence). In DNA form, the CDR3 reads TGTGCCTGGAGTGTACTTCTAGGGCCACAGCTTTACGAGCAGTACTTC. Translating it yields CAWSVLLGPQLYEQYF. The variable domain in full, with the rest retrieved from reference TRBV30 and TRBJ2-7, is SQTIHQWPATLVQPVGSPLSLECTVEGTSNPNLYWYRQAAGRGLQLLFYSVGIGQISSEVPQNLSASRPQDRQFILSSKKLLLSDSGFYLCAWSVLLGPQLYEQYFGPGTRLTVT.

The J gene is TRBJ2-3, the V gene TRBV18; no reliable D call. CDR3 length: 17 amino acids. V lost 4 bases to trimming and J lost 0 bases, with 17 bases between them. CDR1 and CDR2 (germline): KGHSH, LQKENI. DNA for the CDR3: TGTGCCAGCTCACTAACATCCCTGGAAATCAGCACAGATACGCAGTATTTT. Translated: CASSLTSLEISTDTQYF.

The V call is TRBV7-9, the J call TRBJ1-5; D gene ambiguous. CDR3 length equals 13 residues. Looked up from germline, CDR1 is SEHNR and CDR2 is FQNEAQ (reference sequence). V shed 4 bases and J shed 3 bases, with 7 bases lying between them. CDR3: CASSSQVNQPQHF. For the CDR3, the DNA is TGTGCCAGCAGCTCCCAGGTCAATCAGCCCCAGCATTTT.

This chain uses TRBV5-1 with TRBJ2-3, with D unclear. Germline V gene lookup returns CDR1 SGHRS and CDR2 YFSETQ. The CDR3 has 13 residues. V gave up 0 bases and J gave up 4 bases, with 6 bases separating them. In DNA, the CDR3 is TGCGCCAGCAGCTTGGAGCGAGCAGATACGCAGTATTTT. Protein: CASSLERADTQYF. The variable domain in full, with the rest retrieved from reference TRBV5-1 and TRBJ2-3, is KAGVTQTPRYLIKTRGQQVTLSCSPISGHRSVSWYQQTPGQGLQFLFEYFSETQRNKGNFPGRFSGRQFSNSRSEMNVSTLELGDSALYLCASSLERADTQYFGPGTRLTVL.

V and J are TRBV20-1 and TRBJ1-1; D is perhaps TRBD1 (5 bases). Trimming removed 0 bases from V and 5 bases from J, with 19 bases in between. Germline V lookup: CDR1 DFQATT, CDR2 SNEGSKA (reference sequence). The CDR3 is 16 residues long. Here the CDR3 reads CSARDTYIEGRTEAFF. The CDR3 DNA sequence: TGCAGTGCTAGAGATACTTATATCGAGGGGAGAACTGAAGCTTTCTTT.